This TCR beta chain comes out of a study of cytomegalovirus exposure and HLA in healthy donors. Overall study results and limits: Among TCR beta chains, those listed as cytomegalovirus-associated numbered about 160.

This table comes from immunoSEQ multiplex PCR, and its TCRdb copy is limited to in-frame clones, with some not included. The sample shows some 170,000 clones, 70% to 90% of them seen only once. J was trimmed by 6 bases and V by 1 base; bases with no gene match: 6. Germline CDR1 is LNHNV and CDR2 is YYDKDF (reference sequence). The CDR3 loop spans 16 amino acids. Worth noting for this clone: Its specificity is not known.

This clonotype was obtained from a man aged 30 to 45 in good health and CMV-seropositive. Sequencing was done on a sample of PBMCs. The chain employs TRBV15 and TRBJ2-2; TRBD1 aligns across 9 bases. In nucleotides, the CDR3 is TGTGCCACCAGCAGAGCCCGGACAGGGGAGGCCGGGGAGCTGTTTTTT. Translating it yields CATSRARTGEAGELFF.